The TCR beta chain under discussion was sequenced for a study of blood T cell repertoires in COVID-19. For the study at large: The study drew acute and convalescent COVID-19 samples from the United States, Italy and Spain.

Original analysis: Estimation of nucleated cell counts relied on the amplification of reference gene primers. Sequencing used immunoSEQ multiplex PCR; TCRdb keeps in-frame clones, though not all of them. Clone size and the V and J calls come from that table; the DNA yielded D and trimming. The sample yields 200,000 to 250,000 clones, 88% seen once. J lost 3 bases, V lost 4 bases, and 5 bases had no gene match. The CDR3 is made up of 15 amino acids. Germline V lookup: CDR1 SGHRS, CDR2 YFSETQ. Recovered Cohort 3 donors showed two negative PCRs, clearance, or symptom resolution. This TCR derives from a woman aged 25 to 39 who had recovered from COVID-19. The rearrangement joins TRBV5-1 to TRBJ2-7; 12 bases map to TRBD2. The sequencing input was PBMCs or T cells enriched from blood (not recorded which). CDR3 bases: TGCGCCAGCAGCCCACTAGCGGGGGGCAACTACGAGCAGTACTTC. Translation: CASSPLAGGNYEQYF. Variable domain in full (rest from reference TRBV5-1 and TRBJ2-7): KAGVTQTPRYLIKTRGQQVTLSCSPISGHRSVSWYQQTPGQGLQFLFEYFSETQRNKGNFPGRFSGRQFSNSRSEMNVSTLELGDSALYLCASSPLAGGNYEQYFGPGTRLTVT.